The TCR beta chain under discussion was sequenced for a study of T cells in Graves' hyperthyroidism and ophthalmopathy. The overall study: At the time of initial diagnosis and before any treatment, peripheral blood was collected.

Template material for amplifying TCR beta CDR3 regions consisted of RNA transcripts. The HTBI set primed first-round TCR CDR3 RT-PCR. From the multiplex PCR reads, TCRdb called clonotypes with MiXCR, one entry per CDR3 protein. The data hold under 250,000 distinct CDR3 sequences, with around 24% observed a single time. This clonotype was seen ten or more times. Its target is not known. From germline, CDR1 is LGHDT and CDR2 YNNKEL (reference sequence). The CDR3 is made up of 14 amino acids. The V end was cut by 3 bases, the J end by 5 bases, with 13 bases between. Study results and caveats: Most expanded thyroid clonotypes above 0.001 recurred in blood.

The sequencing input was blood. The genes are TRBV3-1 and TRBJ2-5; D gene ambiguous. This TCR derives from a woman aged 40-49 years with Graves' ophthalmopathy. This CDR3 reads CASSHRASGETQYF. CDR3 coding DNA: TGTGCCAGCAGCCACCGGGCCTCCGGGGAGACCCAGTACTTC.